This T cell receptor (beta chain) derives from a study of cytomegalovirus exposure and HLA in healthy donors. Study information: In a later analysis, it was reported that the roughly 130 validation repertoires had been produced on the same platform as the 500 to 750 repertoires belonging to the first cohort. Study-level results: Overall, around 160 TCR beta chains were annotated as cytomegalovirus-associated. Subsequent analysis of the 120 or so validation repertoires found a tendency for first-cohort TCR clusters to co-occur.

Clones were read by immunoSEQ multiplex PCR, and TCRdb kept only the in-frame ones, dropping some. The data hold 280,000 or so clones, with roughly 90% observed a single time. The study drew the donors from its roughly 120-subject validation cohort, separate from the roughly 700-subject first cohort. Turning to this clone: No antigen is known for it.

V lost 2 bases to trimming and J lost 2 bases, with 22 bases between them. CDR3 size: 18 residues. The germline V gene has CDR1 MDHEN and CDR2 SYDVKM. Sequencing was done on a sample of PBMCs. The genes are TRBV28 and TRBJ2-7; D not resolved. The receptor was derived from a woman aged 18-29 years in good health and CMV-seronegative. The CDR3 protein is CASSLPLGSVAVTYEQYF. In DNA form, the CDR3 reads TGTGCCAGCAGTTTACCCCTCGGGTCGGTAGCAGTAACCTACGAGCAGTACTTC.